The clone carrying this T cell receptor (beta chain) was seen repeatedly, ten times or more. The same CDR3 is also encoded by other DNA sequences in this sample. This entry comes from a study of shared clonotypes between healthy human individuals. Investigators divided CD4+ cells into CD45RA+ naive and CD45RA-negative memory subsets. Only in-frame clones appear in the TCRdb table, and some are missing; sequencing was by immunoSEQ multiplex PCR. Here the sample spans about 1.1 million clones, 60% to 85% being singletons. The CDR3 covers 13 residues. Germline values: CDR1 MGHDK, CDR2 SYGVNS. V was pared by 1 base and J by 8 bases, with 11 bases between.

The sequence came from a man in his late teens or twenties in good health. Some clones in this sample may be carry-over from other donors' samples. Sequenced material: memory CD4+ T cells from PBMCs. As to subset: CD45RA-negative fraction. This rearrangement joins TRBV25-1 to TRBJ1-2; D is possibly TRBD1 (5 bases). The CDR3 spells CASSELGWGGYTF. In DNA form, the CDR3 reads TGTGCCAGCAGTGAATTAGGTTGGGGCGGCTACACCTTC.